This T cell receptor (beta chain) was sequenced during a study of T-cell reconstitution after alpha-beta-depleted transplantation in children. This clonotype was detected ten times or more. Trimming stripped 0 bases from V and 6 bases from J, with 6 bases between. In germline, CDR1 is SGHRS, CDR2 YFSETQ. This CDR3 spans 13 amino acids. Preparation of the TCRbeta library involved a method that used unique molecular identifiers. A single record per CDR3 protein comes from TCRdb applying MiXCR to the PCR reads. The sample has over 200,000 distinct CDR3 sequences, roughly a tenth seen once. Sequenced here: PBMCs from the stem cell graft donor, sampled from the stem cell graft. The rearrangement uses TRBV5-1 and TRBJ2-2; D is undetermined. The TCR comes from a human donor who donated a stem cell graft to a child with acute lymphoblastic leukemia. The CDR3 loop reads CASSLGPAGELFF. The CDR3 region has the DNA TGCGCCAGCAGCTTGGGGCCGGCCGGGGAGCTGTTTTTT.